This TCR beta chain was recorded in a study of tumor-infiltrating lymphocytes in glioblastoma multiforme (dated by TCRdb to about 2017). General notes on the study: To test whether intratumoral genomic heterogeneity fosters TIL diversity, the study jointly examined somatic mutations, TIL diversity and immune response activity. What the research found in general, with its limitations: T cells were not sorted into functional subsets, and such sorting was noted by the authors as a future improvement. Only one glioblastoma patient was included in the TCR and somatic mutation analysis, limiting generalizability. RNA-based TCR sequencing may distort clone frequencies because T cells carry unequal numbers of TCR transcripts.

TCRB libraries were constructed from RNA through three rounds of nested multiplex PCR following a modified ARM-PCR protocol with multiple V-beta primers and a C-beta primer. ProtoScript II Reverse Transcriptase and a C-beta primer were used to synthesize TCRB-specific cDNA from 0.45 to 0.55 ug total RNA. The description of the TCRB libraries did not include any unique molecular identifiers. In the third PCR, barcodes and adapters were added over 25 cycles with Deep VentR (exo-) polymerase, after which 250-500 bp bands were gel purified. TCRB libraries were sequenced on an Illumina HiSeq 2500 with 250 bp paired-end reads. In the original analysis: Reads were cleaned with Trimmomatic, merged with FLASH, assigned V, D and J segments with MiGEC, and analyzed with VDJtools. VDJtools was used to calculate the Shannon-Wiener diversity index, which quantified repertoire diversity. The raw public data were reprocessed by TCRdb itself: fastp quality trimming at Q25, MiXCR clonotype calling, in-frame beta chains only. Rows with one shared CDR3 protein collapse into an entry with the most common genes and DNA. It is TCRdb's table, rather than the study itself, that gives the V and J calls and clone size. The sample yields some 8,000 distinct CDR3 sequences; around 80% were counted once. About half of the sample rests with the top ten.

The AllPrep DNA/RNA mini kit was used to purify genomic DNA and total RNA simultaneously from each of the 9 to 10 tumor samples. Every RNA sample had an OD 260/280 ratio above 1.9 and an RNA integrity number above 6.5. Concerning this clonotype: No cognate antigen has been identified for it. Per-nucleotide qualities are absent, and no much larger clonotype sits a single base away.

Via the germline V gene, CDR1 is SQVTM and CDR2 ANQGSEA. There are 16 amino acids in the CDR3, from cysteine to phenylalanine inclusive. Solely the CDR3 DNA is kept, with 48 bases framed from the first base. V is reduced by 0 bases and J by 0 bases, leaving a spacing of 12 bases between them. This clonotype was sampled from a male donor with glioblastoma. Source material: brain tumor tissue. The chain was built from TRBV29-1 and TRBJ2-1; a tentative D call is TRBD2 (5 bases match). The CDR3 is CSVEDQAVSSYNEQFF. The sequenced DNA: TGCAGCGTTGAAGATCAAGCGGTCAGCTCCTACAATGAGCAGTTCTTC.